The T cell receptor beta chain under discussion was sequenced for a study of cytomegalovirus exposure and HLA in healthy donors. 13 Jbeta primers and 60 Vbeta primers were used for the PCR. Assay used: immunoSEQ multiplex PCR; TCRdb lists only in-frame clones, some missing. Of around 200,000 clones in the sample, around 62% were seen once. Specimen: PBMCs. This receptor was identified in a man aged 35-49 years in good health and CMV-seronegative.

This CDR3 is CASSLGVSGNTIYF. CDR3 in DNA: TGCGCCAGCAGCTTGGGAGTCTCTGGAAACACCATATATTTT. This rearrangement joins TRBV5-1 to TRBJ1-3; D gene unclear. Germline V gene data show CDR1 as SGHRS and CDR2 as YFSETQ. V was cut by 0 bases and J by 0 bases, with 4 bases left in between. The CDR3 has 14 residues.